One sample yielded the 5 T cell receptor beta chains listed below, sequenced in a study of neurological immune-mediated disorders. TCRdb itself ran the 5' RACE reads through MiXCR, one entry per CDR3 protein. The profile shows 65,000 to 75,000 distinct CDR3 sequences, roughly 4.9% of them singletons. Input material: PBMCs. These receptors were collected from a human donor with multiple sclerosis. The donor label of this sample is uncertain.

This clonotype was seen ten or more times. The chain links TRBV10-3 to TRBJ1-3, with TRBD1 as a possible D gene (5 bases). Between the trimmed V and J ends, which lost 6 bases and 4 bases, there was a span of 7 bases. There are 12 residues in the CDR3. Germline V gives CDR1 ENHRY, CDR2 SYGVKD. CDR3 coding DNA: TGTGCCATCAGGGACACCGGAAACACCATATATTTT. It specifies CAIRDTGNTIYF.

The V and J genes are TRBV11-2 and TRBJ1-5; D is unclear. Germline CDR1 reads SGHAT; CDR2 reads FQNNGV. This CDR3 contains 16 residues. The ends were cut back, 8 bases at V and 2 bases at J, with 19 bases in the middle. The chain's CDR3 is CASPRMGLVGNQPQHF. The CDR3 DNA sequence: TGTGCCAGCCCTAGGATGGGTTTGGTGGGCAATCAGCCCCAGCATTTT. Combining the CDR3 with reference TRBV11-2 and TRBJ1-5 gives the whole variable domain EAGVAQSPRYKIIEKRQSVAFWCNPISGHATLYWYQQILGQGPKLLIQFQNNGVVDDSQLPKDRFSAERLKGVDSTLKIQPAKLEDSAVYLCASPRMGLVGNQPQHFGDGTRLSIL.

This clonotype was recorded at least ten times. V gene TRBV25-1 combines with J gene TRBJ2-1, with TRBD1 matching 8 bases. The CDR3 runs 15 residues. The junction had 3 bases not matched to a gene; V was cut back by 1 base and J by 4 bases. Germline values: CDR1 MGHDK, CDR2 SYGVNS. The CDR3 is CASSESGQAYNEQFF. In nucleotides, the CDR3 is TGTGCCAGCAGTGAATCGGGACAGGCATACAATGAGCAGTTCTTC.

This clonotype showed up many times. This chain connects TRBV6-6 to TRBJ2-2; TRBD2 matches at 8 bases. CDR1 is MNHNY, CDR2 SVGAGI, per germline (reference sequence). V shed 2 bases, J shed 3 bases, and the junction held 11 bases outside the gene matches. This CDR3 has 18 amino acids. The CDR3 loop reads CASSYGAGGRLYTGELFF. The CDR3 DNA is TGTGCCAGCAGTTACGGTGCGGGGGGCCGCCTGTACACCGGGGAGCTGTTTTTT.

This clonotype was counted at least ten times. V and J are TRBV18 and TRBJ2-3; the D is unclear. In germline, CDR1 is KGHSH, CDR2 LQKENI. CDR3 length: 14 amino acids. With 1 base removed from V and 6 bases from J, the gap between germline ends came to 11 bases. The CDR3 DNA sequence: TGTGCCAGCTCACCACTGAGCGACGTCGATACGCAGTATTTT. As protein: CASSPLSDVDTQYF.